These 14 T cell receptor beta chains came from one sample sequenced in a study of blood T cell repertoires in COVID-19. TCRdb keeps only in-frame clones here, not all; method: immunoSEQ multiplex PCR. This sample has more than 70,000 clones, with around nine tenths found just once. Sequencing input: peripheral blood. The receptors were gathered from a man in his forties or fifties with active or convalescent COVID-19.

This rearrangement joins TRBV3-1 (or the pseudogene TRBV3-2) to TRBJ1-5; the D gene is possibly TRBD1 (6 bases). CDR3 length: 14 amino acids. Germline values: CDR1 LGHDT, CDR2 YNNKEL (reference sequence). The V and J ends lost 2 bases and 6 bases respectively, with 11 bases between them. CDR3 in DNA: TGTGCCAGCAGCCAAAAGGGGGGGGGTCAGCCCCAGCATTTT. It translates to CASSQKGGGQPQHF.

This clone was seen a few times. This chain uses TRBV7-2 with TRBJ2-3; D is unclear. Germline CDR1 SGHTA, CDR2 FQGNSA. Trimming cost V 5 bases and J 2 bases, with 5 bases left between them. The CDR3 consists of 12 residues. CDR3 loop: CASSTYTDTQYF. CDR3 in DNA: TGTGCCAGCAGCACCTACACAGATACGCAGTATTTT.

This sequence joins TRBV11-2 and TRBJ2-7, with D possibly matching TRBD2 (5 bases). This CDR3 comprises 14 residues. The V gene's germline CDR1 is SGHAT and CDR2 FQNNGV. The V gene lost 4 bases and the J gene lost 0 bases, with 10 bases spanning the gap. The CDR3 nucleotides are TGTGCCAGCAGCTCCCGGACTGTCTCCTACGAGCAGTACTTC. This encodes CASSSRTVSYEQYF. Combining the CDR3 with reference TRBV11-2 and TRBJ2-7 gives the whole variable domain EAGVAQSPRYKIIEKRQSVAFWCNPISGHATLYWYQQILGQGPKLLIQFQNNGVVDDSQLPKDRFSAERLKGVDSTLKIQPAKLEDSAVYLCASSSRTVSYEQYFGPGTRLTVT.

The J gene is TRBJ2-2, the V gene TRBV9; D possibly corresponds to TRBD2 (6 bases). Germline V gene lookup returns CDR1 SGDLS and CDR2 YYNGEE. Between the trimmed V and J ends, which lost 0 bases and 0 bases, there was a span of 6 bases. The CDR3 contains 15 residues. The CDR3 DNA follows: TGTGCCAGCAGCGTAGGCGGGGCGAACACCGGGGAGCTGTTTTTT. Translation gives CASSVGGANTGELFF.

This clone was counted a single time. The chain carries TRBV19 and TRBJ2-5; 11 bases agree with TRBD1. From germline, CDR1 is LNHDA and CDR2 SQIVND (reference sequence). V lost 7 bases and J lost 3; bases outside the gene matches: 4. CDR3 size: 14 residues. Written as DNA, the CDR3 is TGTGCCAGTAAGGACAGGGGGCAGGAAGAGACCCAGTACTTC. Its protein is CASKDRGQEETQYF.

This clone has more than one count but fewer than ten. This sequence joins TRBV3-1 (or the pseudogene TRBV3-2) and TRBJ2-3, with TRBD2 identical over 7 bases. J was trimmed by 5 bases and V by 2 bases; bases with no gene match: 7. Germline values: CDR1 LGHDT, CDR2 YNNKEL (reference sequence). This CDR3 comprises 15 residues. The CDR3 loop is CASSQRRAGLDTQYF. For the CDR3, the DNA is TGTGCCAGCAGCCAAAGGAGAGCGGGGTTAGATACGCAGTATTTT.

CDR3 in DNA: TGTGCCACCAGTGATTCGAACAAGTACGAGCAGTACTTC. Protein: CATSDSNKYEQYF. This rearrangement joins TRBV24-1 to TRBJ2-7, with no clear D. V was pared by 2 bases and J by 4 bases, with 8 bases between. CDR1 is KGHDR and CDR2 is SFDVKD in the germline V gene. CDR3 size: 13 residues.

This clone was detected only once. The chain joins TRBV21-1 to TRBJ1-6; the table's D call, TRBD1, was not checked against the DNA. TRBV21-1 counts as a pseudogene. CDR3 length equals 17 residues. As DNA, the CDR3 is TGTGCCAGCAGCAAACTCAGGAATCTCTCCTATAATTCACCCCTCCACTTT. This translates into CASSKLRNLSYNSPLHF.

The chain links TRBV9 to TRBJ2-3; no firm D call. V was pared by 0 bases and J by 0 bases, with 5 bases between. This CDR3 is built from 14 residues. Germline loops: CDR1 SGDLS, CDR2 YYNGEE. CDR3 sequence reads: CASSVEPSTDTQYF. CDR3 sequence (DNA): TGTGCCAGCAGCGTAGAGCCCAGCACAGATACGCAGTATTTT.

The chain joins TRBV10-1 to TRBJ2-1; a possible D gene is TRBD1 (7 bases). The V gene's germline CDR1 is WNHNN and CDR2 SYGVQD (reference sequence). The CDR3 totals 13 residues. V was pared by 4 bases and J by 8 bases, with 12 bases between. The CDR3 nucleotides are TGCGCCAGCAGTGGAGACAGGGAGGATGAGCAGTTCTTC. Protein: CASSGDREDEQFF.

The rearrangement links TRBV19 to TRBJ2-2; the match to TRBD1 covers 9 bases. This CDR3 region has 15 residues. V was pared by 7 bases and J by 7 bases, with 10 bases of the junction left unmatched. Germline V gene sequence: CDR1 LNHDA, CDR2 SQIVND (reference sequence). The CDR3 loop is CASITQGALGGELFF. The CDR3, as DNA: TGTGCCAGTATTACACAGGGGGCGCTTGGCGGGGAGCTGTTTTTT.

V is TRBV3-1 (or the pseudogene TRBV3-2) and J is TRBJ2-3; D not resolved. The germline V and J ends were trimmed by 2 bases and 5 bases, with 5 bases remaining between them. Germline CDR1 and CDR2: LGHDT and YNNKEL (reference sequence). The CDR3 has 12 residues. The CDR3 is CASSQRVDTQYF. In nucleotides, the CDR3 is TGTGCCAGCAGCCAACGTGTAGATACGCAGTATTTT.

The chain uses TRBV10-3 and TRBJ2-1; 10 nucleotides align to TRBD2. The V segment lost 2 bases and the J segment 7 bases; nucleotides outside the gene matches: 5. CDR1 and CDR2 from the germline V gene are ENHRY and SYGVKD. This CDR3 has 15 residues. Here the CDR3 DNA reads TGTGCCATCAGTGAGGTGGCTAGCGGGGGTAATGAGCAGTTCTTC. It specifies CAISEVASGGNEQFF.

The genes are TRBV5-4 and TRBJ2-5; 8 positions match TRBD2. This CDR3 is built from 15 residues. Germline values: CDR1 SGHNT, CDR2 YYREEE (reference sequence). V lost 0 bases and J lost 2; bases outside the gene matches: 3. The CDR3 DNA reads as TGTGCCAGCAGCTTGGATCTAGCGGGTCAAGAGACCCAGTACTTC. Translated, it gives CASSLDLAGQETQYF.